This entry lists 10 T cell receptor beta chains sequenced from one sample in a study of T cell responses to AZD1222 COVID-19 vaccine. Some clones are missing from TCRdb's copy, which holds only in-frame ones; the method was immunoSEQ multiplex PCR. The repertoire holds 150,000 to 200,000 clones, roughly 91% seen once, with approximately 26% in the top ten. The sample here was peripheral blood, taken 28 days after the second AZD1222 dose. These TCRs come from an adult who received the AZD1222 COVID-19 vaccine.

V is TRBV7-9 and J is TRBJ1-1; no reliable D call. V gave up 6 bases and J gave up 1 base, with 12 bases separating them. CDR1 and CDR2 from the germline V gene are SEHNR and FQNEAQ (reference sequence). The CDR3 loop spans 14 amino acids. CDR3 protein: CASREWQTNTEAFF. In nucleotides, the CDR3 is TGTGCCAGCAGGGAGTGGCAGACGAACACTGAAGCTTTCTTT.

This chain connects TRBV6-2 or TRBV6-3 to TRBJ2-5; 7 bases are shared with TRBD1. V lost 5 bases to trimming and J lost 2 bases; unmatched junction nucleotides: 8. Germline CDR1 and CDR2: MNHEY and SVGEGT. This CDR3 contains 15 residues. This chain's CDR3 is CASSRNGQVQETQYF. Here the CDR3 DNA reads TGTGCCAGCAGTCGGAACGGACAGGTACAAGAGACCCAGTACTTC.

The V and J genes are TRBV30 and TRBJ2-1, with D perhaps TRBD1 or TRBD2 (6 bases each). Trimming removed 4 bases at V and 5 bases at J, with 15 bases between. The CDR3 has 14 amino acids. In germline, CDR1 is GTSNPN, CDR2 SVGIG (reference sequence). The CDR3 reads CAWTGATAHNEQFF. Here the CDR3 DNA reads TGTGCCTGGACGGGGGCGACAGCTCACAATGAGCAGTTCTTC.

The chain recombines TRBV29-1 with TRBJ2-2; 8 bases line up with TRBD2. The ends lost 3 bases at V and 6 bases at J; junction bases unmatched: 9. The CDR3 length is 15 residues. The germline V gene has CDR1 SQVTM and CDR2 ANQGSEA. This CDR3 reads CSVEGPGGLPGELFF. CDR3 nucleotide sequence: TGCAGCGTTGAGGGTCCGGGAGGGCTGCCCGGGGAGCTGTTTTTT.

The rearrangement joins TRBV28 to TRBJ1-2; 7 nucleotides match TRBD1. In germline, CDR1 is MDHEN, CDR2 SYDVKM. Losses at the gene ends were 4 bases for V and 2 bases for J; bases not matched to a gene: 7. The CDR3 is 15 amino acids. The CDR3 nucleotides read TGTGCCAGCAGTTCCTACAGGGGATCCAACTATGGCTACACCTTC. This gives the protein CASSSYRGSNYGYTF.

The chain combines TRBV2 with TRBJ1-5; 8 nucleotides agree with TRBD1. This CDR3 contains 15 residues. Germline V gives CDR1 SNHLY, CDR2 FYNNEI. V lost 5 bases to trimming and J lost 3 bases; unmatched junction nucleotides: 6. The CDR3 bases are TGTGCCAGCAGTCCAGGACAGGGTATCAATCAGCCCCAGCATTTT. This codes for CASSPGQGINQPQHF.

This chain uses TRBV7-9 with TRBJ2-7; D might be TRBD2 (5 bases). V was pared by 5 bases and J by 8 bases, with 13 bases between. The germline CDR1 and CDR2 sequences are SEHNR and FQNEAQ (reference sequence). The CDR3 is 12 residues long. The CDR3 loop is CASSPTGIQQYF. The CDR3 bases are TGTGCCAGCAGCCCCACGGGAATTCAGCAGTACTTC.

This chain links TRBV6-5 with TRBJ1-1; D perhaps matches TRBD1 (5 bases). There are 14 residues in the CDR3. CDR1 and CDR2 (germline): MNHEY, SVGAGI. Trimming removed 4 bases from V and 5 bases from J, with 14 bases in between. CDR3 protein: CASSSKGPETEAFF. The CDR3 DNA is TGTGCCAGCAGTTCTAAGGGACCTGAGACTGAAGCTTTCTTT.

This clone was seen only once. J is TRBJ2-3 and V is TRBV19; D is ambiguous. The germline V and J ends were trimmed by 4 bases and 4 bases, with 15 bases remaining between them. This CDR3 is 15 amino acids long. CDR1 LNHDA and CDR2 SQIVND come from the germline V gene (reference sequence). This chain's CDR3 is CASSTPGPAADTQYF. The CDR3, as DNA: TGTGCCAGTAGTACGCCGGGCCCGGCGGCAGATACGCAGTATTTT.

The chain has TRBV7-3 and TRBJ1-1; D ambiguous. V lost 5 bases to trimming and J lost 1 base, with 8 bases between them. This CDR3 is 13 amino acids long. Germline V lookup: CDR1 SGHTA, CDR2 FQGTGA. The CDR3 region has the DNA TGTGCCAGCAGCCAACAGAGGAACACTGAAGCTTTCTTT. Translated, it gives CASSQQRNTEAFF.